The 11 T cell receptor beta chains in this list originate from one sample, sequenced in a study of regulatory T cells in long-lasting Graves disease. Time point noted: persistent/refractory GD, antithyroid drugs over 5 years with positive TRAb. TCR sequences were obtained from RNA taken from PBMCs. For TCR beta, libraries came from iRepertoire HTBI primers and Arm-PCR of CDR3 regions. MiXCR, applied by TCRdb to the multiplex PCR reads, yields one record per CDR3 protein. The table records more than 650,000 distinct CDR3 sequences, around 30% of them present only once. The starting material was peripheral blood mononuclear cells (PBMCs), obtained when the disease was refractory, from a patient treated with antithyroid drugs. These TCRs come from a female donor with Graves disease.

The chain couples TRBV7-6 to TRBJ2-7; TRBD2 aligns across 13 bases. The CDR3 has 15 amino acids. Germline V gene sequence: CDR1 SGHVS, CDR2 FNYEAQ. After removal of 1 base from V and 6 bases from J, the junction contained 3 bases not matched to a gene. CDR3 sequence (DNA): TGTGCCAGCAGCTTAGATAGGACTAGCGGGGGCGAGCAGTACTTC. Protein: CASSLDRTSGGEQYF. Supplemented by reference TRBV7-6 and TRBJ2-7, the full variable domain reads GAGVSQSPRYKVTKRGQDVALRCDPISGHVSLYWYRQALGQGPEFLTYFNYEAQQDKSGLPNDRFSAERPEGSISTLTIQRTEQRDSAMYRCASSLDRTSGGEQYFGPGTRLTVT.

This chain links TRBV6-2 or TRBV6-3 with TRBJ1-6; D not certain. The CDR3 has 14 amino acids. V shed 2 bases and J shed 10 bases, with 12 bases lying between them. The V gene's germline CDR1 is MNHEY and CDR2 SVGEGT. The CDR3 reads CASSYRGVQSPLHF. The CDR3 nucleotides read TGTGCCAGCAGTTACCGGGGAGTACAGTCACCCCTCCACTTT.

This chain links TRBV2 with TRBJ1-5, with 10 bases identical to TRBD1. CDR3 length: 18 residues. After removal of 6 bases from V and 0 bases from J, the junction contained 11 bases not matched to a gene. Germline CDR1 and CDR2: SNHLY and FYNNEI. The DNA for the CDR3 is TGTGCCAGCAGGGGGACAGGGGAAATTCCGTTTAGCAATCAGCCCCAGCATTTT. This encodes CASRGTGEIPFSNQPQHF.

For the CDR3, the DNA is TGTGCCAGTCGAATGACAGGGGGCTTCAATCAGCCCCAGCATTTT. Translating gives CASRMTGGFNQPQHF. The J gene is TRBJ1-5, the V gene TRBV19, with 10 nucleotides matching TRBD1. Germline lookup yields CDR1 LNHDA and CDR2 SQIVND (reference sequence). The ends lost 8 bases at V and 3 bases at J; junction bases unmatched: 7. There are 15 residues in the CDR3.

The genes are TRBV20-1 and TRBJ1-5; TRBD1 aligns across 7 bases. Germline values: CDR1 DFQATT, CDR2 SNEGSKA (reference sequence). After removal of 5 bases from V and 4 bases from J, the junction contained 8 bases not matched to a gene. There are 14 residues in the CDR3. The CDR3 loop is CSAPGQTVNQPQHF. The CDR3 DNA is TGCAGTGCTCCGGGACAGACGGTAAATCAGCCCCAGCATTTT.

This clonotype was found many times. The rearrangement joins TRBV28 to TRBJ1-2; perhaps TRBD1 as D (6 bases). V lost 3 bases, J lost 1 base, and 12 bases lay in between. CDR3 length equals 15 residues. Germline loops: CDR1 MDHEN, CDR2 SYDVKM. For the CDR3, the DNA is TGTGCCAGCAGTTTTTCAGGGGATTTTAACTATGGCTACACCTTC. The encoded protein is CASSFSGDFNYGYTF.

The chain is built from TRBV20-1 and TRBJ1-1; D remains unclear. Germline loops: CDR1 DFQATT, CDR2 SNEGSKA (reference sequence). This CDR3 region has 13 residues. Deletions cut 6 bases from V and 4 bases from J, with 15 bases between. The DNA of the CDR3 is TGCAGTGCCGACCCGCTGGTTGGCACTGAAGCTTTCTTT. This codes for CSADPLVGTEAFF.

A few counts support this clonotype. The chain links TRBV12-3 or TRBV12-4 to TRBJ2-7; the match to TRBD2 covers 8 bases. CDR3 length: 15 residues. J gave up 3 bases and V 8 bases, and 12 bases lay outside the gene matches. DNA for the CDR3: TGTGCCAGCCGCTCCGGAAGCGGGAGTTTCTACGAGCAGTACTTC. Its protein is CASRSGSGSFYEQYF.

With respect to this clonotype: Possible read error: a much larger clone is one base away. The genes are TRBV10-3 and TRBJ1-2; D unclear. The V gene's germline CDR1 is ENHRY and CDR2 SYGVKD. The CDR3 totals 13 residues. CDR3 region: CANSGLRDYGYTF. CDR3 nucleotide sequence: TGTGCCAACAGTGGGCTTCGGGACTATGGCTACACCTTC.

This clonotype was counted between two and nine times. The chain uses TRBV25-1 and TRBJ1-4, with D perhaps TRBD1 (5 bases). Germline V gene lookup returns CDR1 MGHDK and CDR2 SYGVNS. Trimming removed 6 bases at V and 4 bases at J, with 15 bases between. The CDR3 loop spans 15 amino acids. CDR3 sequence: CASRKGRTSNEKLFF. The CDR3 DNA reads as TGTGCCAGCAGGAAGGGGCGAACTAGTAATGAAAAACTGTTTTTT. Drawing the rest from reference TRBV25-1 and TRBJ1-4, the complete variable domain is EADIYQTPRYLVIGTGKKITLECSQTMGHDKMYWYQQDPGMELHLIHYSYGVNSTEKGDLSSESTVSRIRTEHFPLTLESARPSHTSQYLCASRKGRTSNEKLFFGSGTQLSVL.

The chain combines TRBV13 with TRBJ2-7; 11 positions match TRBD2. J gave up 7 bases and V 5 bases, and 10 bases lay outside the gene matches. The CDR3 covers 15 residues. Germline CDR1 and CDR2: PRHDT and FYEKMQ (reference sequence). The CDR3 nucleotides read TGTGCCAGCAGCAGTACTAGCGGGAGAACGGGAGAGCAGTACTTC. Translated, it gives CASSSTSGRTGEQYF.